The 18 T cell receptor beta chains listed next were all sequenced from one sample in a study of shared clonotypes between healthy human individuals. Sequencing was performed with immunoSEQ multiplex PCR; in TCRdb, only in-frame clones are kept and a portion is missing. The sample includes around 2.5 million clones, over 85% seen only once; the top ten take 0.36%. What was sequenced was naive CD4+ T cells from PBMCs. The sample's subset: CD45RA+ positively selected. The receptors originated from a man between 18 and 35 years old in good health. Some clones in this sample may be carry-over from other donors' samples.

The DNA of the CDR3 is TGTGCCACCCTATACAGGGAGCCCTACGAGCAGTACTTC. Its translation: CATLYREPYEQYF. V gene TRBV28 combines with J gene TRBJ2-7; possibly TRBD1 for D (6 bases). V lost 10 bases and J lost 2, with 15 bases in between. The V gene's germline CDR1 is MDHEN and CDR2 SYDVKM. The CDR3 length is 13 residues.

Comment on this clone: Other DNA sequences in the same sample also yield this CDR3. The V and J genes are TRBV5-1 and TRBJ1-1; D remains unclear. Looked up from germline, CDR1 is SGHRS and CDR2 is YFSETQ. The CDR3 extends over 15 amino acids. The V end was cut by 0 bases, the J end by 0 bases, with 9 bases between. The CDR3 loop reads CASSLVAGMNTEAFF. CDR3 bases: TGCGCCAGCAGCTTGGTTGCGGGAATGAACACTGAAGCTTTCTTT.

This chain links TRBV7-9 with TRBJ1-2; D gene unclear. Germline V CDR1 and CDR2: SEHNR, FQNEAQ (reference sequence). The V end lost 1 base, the J end lost 3 bases, and 9 bases lay between the germline ends. The CDR3 has 14 residues. The CDR3 region has the DNA TGTGCCAGCAGCTTAGAGGCGGAAGACTATGGCTACACCTTC. This translates into CASSLEAEDYGYTF. The variable domain in full, with the rest retrieved from reference TRBV7-9 and TRBJ1-2, is DTGVSQNPRHKITKRGQNVTFRCDPISEHNRLYWYRQTLGQGPEFLTYFQNEAQLEKSRLLSDRFSAERPKGSFSTLEIQRTEQGDSAMYLCASSLEAEDYGYTFGSGTRLTVV.

The chain recombines TRBV9 with TRBJ1-2; D is uncertain. This CDR3 contains 15 residues. Germline loops: CDR1 SGDLS, CDR2 YYNGEE. V lost 4 bases and J lost 4, with 17 bases in between. This chain's CDR3 is CASSSMSYSIYGYTF. The CDR3, as DNA: TGTGCCAGCAGCAGTATGTCCTATTCTATCTATGGCTACACCTTC.

This clone has just one count. Here the CDR3 reads CASSSRQGMYEQYF. The CDR3 DNA reads TGTGCCAGCAGCAGCAGACAGGGTATGTACGAGCAGTACTTC. This rearrangement joins TRBV7-2 to TRBJ2-7; TRBD1 agrees at 7 bases. CDR3 size: 14 residues. Germline lookup yields CDR1 SGHTA and CDR2 FQGNSA. V dropped 5 bases and J dropped 4; count of bases not matched to a gene: 8.

This chain uses TRBV15 with TRBJ2-5; D might be TRBD1 (6 bases). Deletions cut 8 bases from V and 4 bases from J, with 20 bases between. Germline CDR1 and CDR2: LNHNV and YYDKDF (reference sequence). There are 15 residues in the CDR3. CDR3 loop: CATSQSPFRGETQYF. In DNA, the CDR3 is TGTGCCACCTCTCAGTCCCCTTTCAGGGGAGAGACCCAGTACTTC.

CDR3 amino acids: CASSRSTSGTPFGEQYF. Written as DNA, the CDR3 is TGTGCCAGCAGTCGCTCGACTTCCGGGACACCCTTCGGCGAGCAGTACTTC. The genes are TRBV27 and TRBJ2-7, with D possibly TRBD1 on 6 matching bases. The V end was cut by 5 bases, the J end by 6 bases, with 26 bases between. This CDR3 is built from 17 residues. The germline V gene has CDR1 MNHEY and CDR2 SMNVEV (reference sequence).

The rearrangement links TRBV2 to TRBJ2-3, with no clear D. From germline, CDR1 is SNHLY and CDR2 FYNNEI. The V end lost 7 bases, the J end lost 4 bases, and 12 bases lay between the germline ends. The CDR3 contains 13 residues. The CDR3 DNA is TGTGCCAGCAATCAGAGGTCATCAGATACGCAGTATTTT. Amino acid sequence: CASNQRSSDTQYF.

The chain joins TRBV19 to TRBJ2-7; 9 nucleotides align to TRBD1. The ends lost 3 bases at V and 3 bases at J; junction bases unmatched: 9. Germline CDR1 LNHDA, CDR2 SQIVND (reference sequence). The CDR3 is 16 amino acids. The CDR3 DNA reads as TGTGCCAGTAGTATGGCCGGTGGGACAGGGATCTACGAGCAGTACTTC. Protein: CASSMAGGTGIYEQYF.

The chain uses TRBV2 and TRBJ1-1, with 10 nucleotides matching TRBD1. From germline, CDR1 is SNHLY and CDR2 FYNNEI. This CDR3 contains 14 residues. The junction had 8 bases not matched to a gene; V was cut back by 11 bases and J by 2 bases. CDR3 in amino acids: CADRGRFINTEAFF. In nucleotides, the CDR3 is TGTGCCGACAGGGGGCGCTTTATAAACACTGAAGCTTTCTTT.

As concerns this clone: This sample includes further DNA sequences coding for the same CDR3. V gene TRBV6-1 combines with J gene TRBJ1-1; no clear D. Germline lookup yields CDR1 MNHNS and CDR2 SASEGT. CDR3 size: 12 residues. V was cut by 2 bases and J by 5 bases, with 6 bases left in between. This CDR3 is CASSEKGTEAFF. The CDR3 DNA is TGTGCCAGCAGTGAAAAAGGGACTGAAGCTTTCTTT.

The rearrangement links TRBV11-2 to TRBJ2-1; 9 nucleotides align to TRBD2. CDR1 SGHAT and CDR2 FQNNGV come from the germline V gene. Germline trimming cut 8 bases from V and 10 bases from J; bases unmatched to any gene: 21. The CDR3 is 17 residues long. DNA for the CDR3: TGTGCCAGCTCGCACAGGGAGGCGACTAGCGGTCATTTCGAGCAGTTCTTC. Translation: CASSHREATSGHFEQFF. Full variable domain (missing parts from reference TRBV11-2 and TRBJ2-1): EAGVAQSPRYKIIEKRQSVAFWCNPISGHATLYWYQQILGQGPKLLIQFQNNGVVDDSQLPKDRFSAERLKGVDSTLKIQPAKLEDSAVYLCASSHREATSGHFEQFFGPGTRLTVL.

The V and J genes are TRBV14 and TRBJ1-6; D might be TRBD1 (6 bases). Trimming removed 4 bases at V and 10 bases at J, with 14 bases between. The CDR3 sequence is 14 residues long. Germline assignment: CDR1 SGHDN and CDR2 FVKESK. For the CDR3, the DNA is TGTGCCAGCAGCCGGGGGGGGCGCGTATCACCCCTCCACTTT. Translation: CASSRGGRVSPLHF.

The chain recombines TRBV5-1 with TRBJ2-7; D uncertain. CDR1 and CDR2 (germline): SGHRS, YFSETQ. The V end lost 2 bases, the J end lost 3 bases, and 12 bases lay between the germline ends. The CDR3 is made up of 14 amino acids. The CDR3 protein is CASSFLGPSYEQYF. In nucleotides, the CDR3 is TGCGCCAGCAGCTTCCTAGGTCCCAGCTACGAGCAGTACTTC.

The CDR3 reads CASSDAGGPYNEQFF. CDR3 nucleotides: TGTGCCAGCAGTGACGCGGGAGGGCCCTACAATGAGCAGTTCTTC. The chain joins TRBV25-1 to TRBJ2-1; 9 positions agree with TRBD2. Germline values: CDR1 MGHDK, CDR2 SYGVNS. J gave up 2 bases and V 3 bases, and 2 bases lay outside the gene matches. This CDR3 comprises 15 residues.

The genes are TRBV6-6 and TRBJ2-7, with D tentatively TRBD1 (6 bases). V dropped 4 bases and J dropped 2 bases, with 9 bases sitting between them. This CDR3 region has 13 residues. Per germline, CDR1 MNHNY and CDR2 SVGAGI (reference sequence). The DNA of the CDR3 is TGTGCCAGCAGTTCAGGGGCGCCCTACGAGCAGTACTTC. Translated, it gives CASSSGAPYEQYF.

This chain uses TRBV5-1 with TRBJ2-1; TRBD2 matches at 12 bases. The CDR3 is 14 residues long. The V gene end was trimmed by 8 bases and the J gene end by 8 bases; junction bases not matched to a gene: 8. Germline CDR1 SGHRS, CDR2 YFSETQ. In nucleotides, the CDR3 is TGCGCCAGTTCCGGGACTAGCGGGCCCCATGAGCAGTTCTTC. It yields the protein CASSGTSGPHEQFF.

The CDR3 spells CASTRLAGTYEQYF. In DNA, the CDR3 is TGTGCCAGCACTCGACTAGCGGGAACCTACGAGCAGTACTTC. The chain uses TRBV28 and TRBJ2-7, with 11 bases matching TRBD2. The CDR3 consists of 14 residues. With 7 bases clipped from V and 2 bases from J, the junction kept 4 bases outside the gene matches. Germline CDR1 MDHEN, CDR2 SYDVKM. The full variable domain, its missing parts supplied by reference TRBV28 and TRBJ2-7, is DVKVTQSSRYLVKRTGEKVFLECVQDMDHENMFWYRQDPGLGLRLIYFSYDVKMKEKGDIPEGYSVSREKKERFSLILESASTNQTSMYLCASTRLAGTYEQYFGPGTRLTVT.